This entry lists 4 T cell receptor beta chains sequenced from one sample in a study of blood T cell repertoires in COVID-19. Clones were sequenced by immunoSEQ multiplex PCR, and TCRdb holds only the in-frame ones, with some missing. The repertoire holds about 110,000 clones, with 69% as singletons. The sequenced material came from peripheral blood. The receptors come from an elderly man with acute or convalescent COVID-19.

The V call is TRBV9, the J call TRBJ2-5; TRBD2 matches 7 bases. This CDR3 region has 15 residues. Germline lookup yields CDR1 SGDLS and CDR2 YYNGEE. Losses at the gene ends were 4 bases for V and 5 bases for J; bases not matched to a gene: 11. CDR3 nucleotides: TGTGCCAGCAGCCCAAGGCCGTTGGGGGGGGAGACCCAGTACTTC. Translated, it gives CASSPRPLGGETQYF.

J is TRBJ2-4 and V is TRBV6-2 or TRBV6-3, with 8 positions matching TRBD1. Unmatched junction bases numbered 6, after V lost 4 bases and J lost 1 base. CDR1 and CDR2 from the germline V gene are MNHEY and SVGEGT. The CDR3 spans 16 residues. The CDR3 coding sequence is TGTGCCAGCAGTTTGGTCCGGACAGGGGCCAAAAACATTCAGTACTTC. Translating it yields CASSLVRTGAKNIQYF.

V gene TRBV9 combines with J gene TRBJ2-1, with TRBD1 matching 7 bases. CDR3 length: 13 amino acids. Germline lookup yields CDR1 SGDLS and CDR2 YYNGEE. Unmatched junction bases numbered 6, after V lost 6 bases and J lost 6 bases. The CDR3 here is CASKGTASNEQFF. CDR3 DNA sequence: TGTGCCAGCAAGGGGACAGCCTCCAATGAGCAGTTCTTC.

The gene calls are TRBV4-2 and TRBJ2-7; TRBD2 might be the D (6 bases). The germline V gene encodes CDR1 LGHNA and CDR2 YNFKEQ. The CDR3 has 15 amino acids. The germline V and J ends were trimmed by 5 bases and 2 bases, with 16 bases remaining between them. The CDR3 bases are TGTGCCAGCAGCGGAGGGGTAGCGGTGCCCTACGAGCAGTACTTC. Translated: CASSGGVAVPYEQYF.